The 10 T cell receptor beta chains below come from one sample, sequenced in a study of T cell responses to AZD1222 COVID-19 vaccine. Sequencing used immunoSEQ multiplex PCR; TCRdb keeps in-frame clones, though not all of them. The data contain about 140,000 clones, 80% to 90% of them singletons. The material was peripheral blood, obtained on day 0 of AZD1222 vaccination. Every receptor here comes from an adult in good health.

The chain carries TRBV7-2 and TRBJ1-1; weak D call: TRBD1 (6 bases). This CDR3 region has 14 residues. Per the germline V gene, CDR1 is SGHTA and CDR2 is FQGNSA. Trimming removed 6 bases at V and 8 bases at J, with 19 bases between. CDR3 DNA: TGTGCCAGCAGTACCCGGACAGCCCGGGTGGAAGCTTTCTTT. Translation gives CASSTRTARVEAFF.

This clone was found a few times. The V call is TRBV13, the J call TRBJ2-5, with 7 bases fitting TRBD2. Germline V gives CDR1 PRHDT, CDR2 FYEKMQ (reference sequence). CDR3 size: 11 residues. J was trimmed by 10 bases and V by 5 bases; bases with no gene match: 4. The CDR3 DNA follows: TGTGCCAGCAGCGCGGGGGAGGGCCAGTACTTC. Translated: CASSAGEGQYF.

This sequence joins TRBV7-9 and TRBJ2-2, with a tentative D call TRBD1 (6 bases). From germline, CDR1 is SEHNR and CDR2 FQNEAQ (reference sequence). The ends were cut back, 1 base at V and 4 bases at J, with 13 bases in the middle. CDR3 size: 16 residues. The CDR3 nucleotides read TGTGCCAGCAGCTTAGAACAGGGTCTGGTCACCGGGGAGCTGTTTTTT. Its protein product is CASSLEQGLVTGELFF.

This CDR3 is CASSIYREVRQPQHF. CDR3 sequence (DNA): TGTGCCAGTAGTATCTACAGGGAAGTCCGCCAGCCCCAGCATTTT. V is TRBV19 and J is TRBJ1-5; perhaps TRBD1 as D (6 bases). Trimming removed 3 bases from V and 7 bases from J, with 16 bases in between. Germline V gene lookup returns CDR1 LNHDA and CDR2 SQIVND (reference sequence). This CDR3 region has 15 residues.

This chain joins TRBV19 and TRBJ1-3; tentatively, D is TRBD1 (5 bases). Germline V gene sequence: CDR1 LNHDA, CDR2 SQIVND (reference sequence). With 4 bases removed from V and 0 bases from J, the gap between germline ends came to 10 bases. The length of the CDR3 is 15 residues. The CDR3 sequence: CASSNGHSSGNTIYF. In nucleotides, the CDR3 is TGTGCCAGTAGTAATGGACACTCCTCTGGAAACACCATATATTTT.

The chain has TRBV7-2 and TRBJ2-6; TRBD2 might be the D (5 bases). V dropped 1 base and J dropped 4 bases, with 8 bases sitting between them. The CDR3 sequence is 15 residues long. Per germline, CDR1 SGHTA and CDR2 FQGNSA. CDR3 DNA: TGTGCCAGCAGCTTAGGCCCGGGGGGGGCCAACGTCCTGACTTTC. This translates into CASSLGPGGANVLTF.

The gene calls are TRBV10-3 and TRBJ1-3, with D tentatively TRBD1 (6 bases). Germline V CDR1 and CDR2: ENHRY, SYGVKD. CDR3 size: 16 residues. V was pared by 6 bases and J by 3 bases, with 18 bases between. The CDR3 DNA reads TGTGCCATCAGCGACACCCCGGGACACGTTGGAAACACCATATATTTT. Amino acid sequence: CAISDTPGHVGNTIYF.

The J gene is TRBJ2-3, the V gene TRBV7-2; 7 bases match TRBD2. Germline lookup yields CDR1 SGHTA and CDR2 FQGNSA. The CDR3 contains 17 residues. The J segment lost 0 bases and the V segment lost 1 base, leaving 7 bases of the junction unmatched. CDR3 sequence: CASSLGGGDRSTDTQYF. Here the CDR3 DNA reads TGTGCCAGCAGCTTAGGGGGAGGGGATAGGAGCACAGATACGCAGTATTTT.

This chain links TRBV3-1 (or the pseudogene TRBV3-2) with TRBJ2-1, with TRBD1 as a possible D gene (6 bases). V lost 4 bases and J lost 8, with 30 bases in between. The germline CDR1 and CDR2 sequences are LGHDT and YNNKEL (reference sequence). The CDR3 length is 19 residues. This CDR3 is CASSPLLGYREGVQDEQFF. Written as DNA, the CDR3 is TGTGCCAGCAGCCCGCTTTTGGGCTACAGAGAGGGGGTTCAGGATGAGCAGTTCTTC.

CDR3 in amino acids: CASSYSGSDRTYTF. The DNA for the CDR3 is TGTGCCAGCAGTTACTCCGGCAGCGACAGGACTTACACCTTC. This chain connects TRBV6-5 to TRBJ1-2, with a weak D call TRBD1 (6 bases). This CDR3 contains 14 residues. V lost 0 bases and J lost 11, with 16 bases in between. Germline CDR1 MNHEY, CDR2 SVGAGI.